The entry below gives a single T cell receptor beta chain sequence along with its context. Other DNA sequences in the same sample also yield this CDR3. This sample is part of a study of cytomegalovirus exposure and HLA in healthy donors. On the study more broadly: The roughly 100 million unique TCR beta sequences, from around 200 million T cells, were found by an earlier analysis.

PCR employed 60 Vbeta and 13 Jbeta primers. Sequencing was performed with immunoSEQ multiplex PCR; in TCRdb, only in-frame clones are kept and a portion is missing. Counted here are some 200,000 clones, around 82% occurring once; the ten biggest clones make up 2.5% to 3.5%. V shed 3 bases and J 5 bases; nucleotides not matched to a gene: 2. The CDR3 covers 13 residues. Germline CDR1 SGDLS, CDR2 YYNGEE. The chain has TRBV9 and TRBJ1-5, with 7 nucleotides matching TRBD1. The clonotype was recovered from a woman aged 25 to 39 in good health and CMV-seronegative. Sequenced: PBMCs. The DNA for the CDR3 is TGTGCCAGCAGCGCTACAGGGGATCAGCCCCAGCATTTT. Translated: CASSATGDQPQHF.